The next 28 T cell receptor beta chains were all read from a single sample in a study of control samples from healthy donors and cancer patients. Using immunoSEQ multiplex PCR, the repertoire was profiled, and TCRdb retains in-frame clones only, with some absent. The sample lists about 140,000 clones, under 95% seen once, with 5.5% to 9% in the top ten. The sequenced sample was blood. These receptors originate from a young man in good health.

V is TRBV4-2 and J is TRBJ2-3; the match to TRBD2 covers 7 bases. The V segment lost 0 bases and the J segment 0 bases; nucleotides outside the gene matches: 3. The CDR3 spans 16 residues. The germline CDR1 and CDR2 sequences are LGHNA and YNFKEQ. In nucleotides, the CDR3 is TGTGCCAGCAGCCAAGAAGAGCGGGGTAGCACAGATACGCAGTATTTT. It is translated as CASSQEERGSTDTQYF.

The chain employs TRBV30 and TRBJ1-4; no clear D gene. The CDR3 covers 13 residues. V gave up 0 bases and J gave up 8 bases, with 10 bases separating them. CDR1 is GTSNPN and CDR2 is SVGIG in the germline V gene (reference sequence). CDR3 region: CAWSVSVGEKLFF. CDR3 DNA sequence: TGTGCCTGGAGTGTCAGCGTGGGGGAAAAACTGTTTTTT.

The V and J genes are TRBV6-2 or TRBV6-3 and TRBJ2-7; TRBD2 matches at 8 bases. Germline values: CDR1 MNHEY, CDR2 SVGEGT. The CDR3 spans 18 residues. Trimming took 0 bases from V and 0 from J; bases not matched to a gene: 10. CDR3 protein: CASSYSILDSGDSYEQYF. The DNA of the CDR3 is TGTGCCAGCAGTTACTCGATTCTAGATAGCGGGGACTCCTACGAGCAGTACTTC.

The chain has TRBV3-1 (or the pseudogene TRBV3-2) and TRBJ2-5, with D hard to call. The CDR3 contains 16 residues. V lost 2 bases, J lost 2 bases, and 15 bases lay in between. Germline-derived CDR1 and CDR2 are LGHDT and YNNKEL (reference sequence). The CDR3 sequence is CASSQTAATLQETQYF. Written as DNA, the CDR3 is TGTGCCAGCAGCCAAACGGCGGCGACACTTCAAGAGACCCAGTACTTC.

The chain links TRBV19 to TRBJ1-4; 9 positions agree with TRBD1. The CDR3 runs to 16 residues. J gave up 4 bases and V 4 bases, and 7 bases lay outside the gene matches. CDR1 is LNHDA and CDR2 is SQIVND in the germline V gene (reference sequence). The CDR3 loop is CASSRVPGQGNEKLFF. CDR3 nucleotide sequence: TGTGCCAGTAGTAGGGTCCCGGGACAGGGTAATGAAAAACTGTTTTTT.

Comments on this clone: This same CDR3 is encoded by further DNA sequences in the sample. This chain uses TRBV9 with TRBJ1-1, with D uncertain. The CDR3 is 14 amino acids. Germline V gene sequence: CDR1 SGDLS, CDR2 YYNGEE. V was clipped by 0 bases and J by 0 bases, with 6 bases between them. The DNA of the CDR3 is TGTGCCAGCAGCGTAGGCGGCATGAACACTGAAGCTTTCTTT. It encodes CASSVGGMNTEAFF. Combining the CDR3 with reference TRBV9 and TRBJ1-1 gives the whole variable domain DSGVTQTPKHLITATGQRVTLRCSPRSGDLSVYWYQQSLDQGLQFLIQYYNGEERAKGNILERFSAQQFPDLHSELNLSSLELGDSALYFCASSVGGMNTEAFFGQGTRLTVV.

The chain uses TRBV29-1 and TRBJ1-2; D gene ambiguous. The CDR3 covers 13 residues. CDR1 and CDR2 from the germline V gene are SQVTM and ANQGSEA. Trimming cost V 4 bases and J 4 bases, with 13 bases left between them. The chain's CDR3 is CSVGSSNPYGYTF. For the CDR3, the DNA is TGCAGCGTTGGCTCATCCAACCCCTATGGCTACACCTTC.

The chain has TRBV28 and TRBJ1-2; TRBD1 matches 7 bases. Germline lookup yields CDR1 MDHEN and CDR2 SYDVKM. V lost 5 bases and J lost 2; bases outside the gene matches: 8. This CDR3 contains 15 residues. The CDR3 here is CASSPYRGRNYGYTF. The CDR3 DNA is TGTGCCAGCAGTCCATACAGGGGAAGGAACTATGGCTACACCTTC.

The rearrangement links TRBV9 to TRBJ1-4; 9 bases match TRBD1. Germline V gives CDR1 SGDLS, CDR2 YYNGEE. Trimming cost V 4 bases and J 3 bases; bases outside gene matches: 7. The CDR3 spans 16 residues. DNA of the CDR3: TGTGCCAGCAGCCCAAAACAGGGGGCGGCTAATGAAAAACTGTTTTTT. Translating gives CASSPKQGAANEKLFF. The full variable domain, with the rest looked up from reference TRBV9 and TRBJ1-4, is DSGVTQTPKHLITATGQRVTLRCSPRSGDLSVYWYQQSLDQGLQFLIQYYNGEERAKGNILERFSAQQFPDLHSELNLSSLELGDSALYFCASSPKQGAANEKLFFGSGTQLSVL.

The V call is TRBV6-2 or TRBV6-3, the J call TRBJ1-2; D gene unclear. Trimming cost V 0 bases and J 4 bases, with 9 bases left between them. CDR1 and CDR2 (germline): MNHEY, SVGEGT. CDR3 length: 14 amino acids. The chain's CDR3 is CASSYSAEIYGYTF. As DNA, the CDR3 is TGTGCCAGCAGTTACTCGGCGGAGATCTATGGCTACACCTTC.

Comment on this clone: Germline and junction disagree at one end, which may indicate a read error. The rearrangement links TRBV19 to TRBJ2-7; 7 nucleotides agree with TRBD1. Germline-derived CDR1 and CDR2 are LNHDA and SQIVND (reference sequence). CDR3 length: 17 residues. The CDR3 DNA sequence: TGTGCCAGTAGTATAGTAACGGGGCCGGGACAGTTCTACGGGCAGTACTTC. Its translation is CASSIVTGPGQFYGQYF. The full variable domain, with the rest looked up from reference TRBV19 and TRBJ2-7, is DGGITQSPKYLFRKEGQNVTLSCEQNLNHDAMYWYRQDPGQGLRLIYYSQIVNDFQKGDIAEGYSVSREKKESFPLTVTSAQKNPTAFYLCASSIVTGPGQFYGQYFGPGTRLTVT.

The sample holds one count of this clone. V usage is TRBV12-3 or TRBV12-4 and J usage is TRBJ2-1, with D perhaps assigned TRBD1 or TRBD2 (5 bases each). This CDR3 comprises 13 residues. V was cut by 5 bases and J by 6 bases, with 11 bases left in between. CDR3 nucleotide sequence: TGTGCCAGCAGTCCAGGGACGACCAATGAGCAGTTCTTC. Its translation: CASSPGTTNEQFF.

About this clone itself: Other DNA sequences in the same sample also yield this CDR3. This chain links TRBV18 with TRBJ1-1; D is unclear. In germline, CDR1 is KGHSH, CDR2 LQKENI. There are 11 residues in the CDR3. Trimming took 5 bases from V and 2 from J, leaving 3 bases between them. The DNA of the CDR3 is TGTGCCAGCTCAAGTAACACTGAAGCTTTCTTT. Protein: CASSSNTEAFF. The variable domain in full, with the rest retrieved from reference TRBV18 and TRBJ1-1, is NAGVMQNPRHLVRRRGQEARLRCSPMKGHSHVYWYRQLPEEGLKFMVYLQKENIIDESGMPKERFSAEFPKEGPSILRIQQVVRGDSAAYFCASSSNTEAFFGQGTRLTVV.

The gene calls are TRBV13 and TRBJ1-1, with D perhaps matching TRBD1 (5 bases). There are 14 residues in the CDR3. Germline loops: CDR1 PRHDT, CDR2 FYEKMQ (reference sequence). V was cut by 3 bases and J by 3 bases, with 11 bases left in between. The CDR3 DNA sequence: TGTGCCAGCAGCTTTCTCGGGGCTGACACTGAAGCTTTCTTT. Encoded protein: CASSFLGADTEAFF.

The rearrangement links TRBV6-4 to TRBJ1-2; D perhaps matches TRBD1 (5 bases). Trimming removed 5 bases from V and 6 bases from J, with 13 bases in between. Germline V CDR1 and CDR2: MRHNA, SNTAGT. This CDR3 spans 13 amino acids. This CDR3 is CASSQGVSDGYTF. The CDR3, as DNA: TGTGCCAGCAGTCAAGGGGTATCGGATGGCTACACCTTC.

The chain recombines TRBV7-6 with TRBJ2-3, with TRBD2 matching over 8 bases. Trimming at V came to 7 bases and at J to 2 bases, leaving 14 bases not matched to a gene. The CDR3 extends over 17 amino acids. The germline V gene encodes CDR1 SGHVS and CDR2 FNYEAQ. The CDR3 bases are TGTGCCAGCACCCCATCGCTAGCGGGCCATGACACAGATACGCAGTATTTT. Translating gives CASTPSLAGHDTDTQYF.

The V and J genes are TRBV30 and TRBJ2-2, with TRBD1 matching over 7 bases. Germline loops: CDR1 GTSNPN, CDR2 SVGIG (reference sequence). The CDR3 is 17 residues long. J was trimmed by 0 bases and V by 3 bases; bases with no gene match: 10. CDR3 DNA sequence: TGTGCCTGGAGCGACGATCCGGGACAGACGAACACCGGGGAGCTGTTTTTT. It is translated as CAWSDDPGQTNTGELFF.

This clone was counted a few times. The chain couples TRBV7-2 to TRBJ2-5, with 8 positions matching TRBD2. In germline, CDR1 is SGHTA, CDR2 FQGNSA. J was trimmed by 4 bases and V by 8 bases; bases with no gene match: 9. This CDR3 has 14 amino acids. The CDR3, as DNA: TGTGCCAGCCAGACGGGCGGGGGGAGAGAGACCCAGTACTTC. It is translated as CASQTGGGRETQYF. Together with reference TRBV7-2 and TRBJ2-5, the CDR3 gives the full variable domain: GAGVSQSPSNKVTEKGKDVELRCDPISGHTALYWYRQSLGQGLEFLIYFQGNSAPDKSGLPSDRFSAERTGGSVSTLTIQRTQQEDSAVYLCASQTGGGRETQYFGPGTRLLVL.

The chain has TRBV5-1 and TRBJ2-7, with 11 bases aligning to TRBD2. The CDR3 is 17 amino acids. V gave up 0 bases and J gave up 5 bases; unmatched junction bases: 10. CDR1 is SGHRS, CDR2 YFSETQ, per germline. The CDR3 coding sequence is TGCGCCAGCAGCTTGGCCGGGCTAGCGGGGGGCCTCCACGAGCAGTACTTC. Amino acids: CASSLAGLAGGLHEQYF.

J is TRBJ1-1 and V is TRBV12-5; 8 bases line up with TRBD1. This CDR3 is built from 18 residues. CDR1 is LGHNT, CDR2 FRNRAP, per germline. The trim removed 0 bases at V and 4 bases at J, leaving 13 bases unmatched. CDR3 bases: TGTGCTAGTGGTTTGGTACCCCCCGGACAGGGCTGGGTCACTGAAGCTTTCTTT. This codes for CASGLVPPGQGWVTEAFF.

This chain joins TRBV11-3 and TRBJ1-2; D remains ambiguous. The CDR3 has 15 amino acids. CDR1 and CDR2 from the germline V gene are SGHNT and YENEEA. Between the trimmed V and J ends, which lost 4 bases and 5 bases, there was a span of 17 bases. CDR3 region: CASSYVMRFRYGYTF. CDR3 DNA sequence: TGTGCCAGCAGCTATGTAATGCGTTTCAGGTATGGCTACACCTTC.

This chain uses TRBV7-2 with TRBJ2-5; TRBD1 aligns across 8 bases. The junction had 9 bases not matched to a gene; V was cut back by 4 bases and J by 5 bases. The CDR3 covers 15 residues. Germline V gene data show CDR1 as SGHTA and CDR2 as FQGNSA. The CDR3, as DNA: TGTGCCAGCAGCTACCTTGGGACAGGTGGGGAGACCCAGTACTTC. Translating gives CASSYLGTGGETQYF.

The chain combines TRBV4-3 with TRBJ1-4; TRBD1 aligns across 7 bases. The trim removed 3 bases at V and 8 bases at J, leaving 9 bases unmatched. The CDR3 has 15 residues. Germline CDR1 LGHNA, CDR2 YSLEER. CDR3 in DNA: TGCGCCAGCAGCCAGGAAGACAGGGCGGGGGAAAAACTGTTTTTT. As protein: CASSQEDRAGEKLFF.

The chain couples TRBV6-6 to TRBJ1-1; D possibly corresponds to TRBD1 (5 bases). This CDR3 region has 14 residues. Trimming took off 6 bases at V and 1 base at J, with 12 bases between the two ends. The germline CDR1 and CDR2 sequences are MNHNY and SVGAGI (reference sequence). CDR3 DNA sequence: TGTGCCAGCAGCCCCTACGGGACGAACACTGAAGCTTTCTTT. This gives the protein CASSPYGTNTEAFF.

This chain joins TRBV3-1 (or the pseudogene TRBV3-2) and TRBJ1-1, with a tentative D call TRBD1 (6 bases). The CDR3 is 15 residues long. V shed 1 base and J shed 5 bases, with 14 bases lying between them. Germline V CDR1 and CDR2: LGHDT, YNNKEL (reference sequence). CDR3 protein: CASSQVQGIGTEAFF. In nucleotides, the CDR3 is TGTGCCAGCAGCCAAGTTCAGGGGATAGGGACTGAAGCTTTCTTT.

This chain connects TRBV7-2 to TRBJ1-1; weak D call: TRBD1 (5 bases). CDR1 SGHTA and CDR2 FQGNSA come from the germline V gene. The ends were cut back, 1 base at V and 1 base at J, with 13 bases in the middle. The CDR3 spans 16 residues. For the CDR3, the DNA is TGTGCCAGCAGCTTAGAAGCTTGGCAGGGGAACACTGAAGCTTTCTTT. Amino acids: CASSLEAWQGNTEAFF.

This chain connects TRBV27 to TRBJ2-7; D possibly corresponds to TRBD2 (6 bases). This CDR3 has 14 amino acids. V lost 4 bases and J lost 0, with 10 bases in between. CDR1 and CDR2 from the germline V gene are MNHEY and SMNVEV (reference sequence). The CDR3 nucleotides read TGTGCCAGCAGTTCAGGAGGGAGCTCCTACGAGCAGTACTTC. This codes for CASSSGGSSYEQYF.

This sequence joins TRBV29-1 and TRBJ2-4; a possible D gene is TRBD1 (6 bases). Trimming cost V 6 bases and J 7 bases, with 13 bases left between them. CDR3 length equals 12 residues. CDR1 and CDR2 (germline): SQVTM, ANQGSEA. CDR3 region: CSVQGTVNIQYF. The CDR3 nucleotides are TGCAGCGTCCAGGGGACGGTCAACATTCAGTACTTC.